In its sample, the clone carrying this TCR beta chain was seen a few times. J gave up 5 bases and V 5 bases, and 9 bases lay outside the gene matches. There are 16 residues in the CDR3. Looked up from germline, CDR1 is SGHRS and CDR2 is YFSETQ. The assay was immunoSEQ multiplex PCR, and TCRdb's table has in-frame clones only and misses some. The repertoire holds some 160,000 clones, 85% seen once, with approximately 7.6% in the top ten. The data were obtained in a study of blood T cell repertoires in COVID-19. The chain employs TRBV5-1 and TRBJ2-5; 13 bases line up with TRBD2. The sequence was collected from an elderly woman with COVID-19, enrolled during active disease. The sequencing input was peripheral blood. The DNA of the CDR3 is TGCGCCAGCAGAATGGGGGGACTAGCGGGGTTGGAGACCCAGTACTTC. This sequence encodes CASRMGGLAGLETQYF.